The clone carrying this T cell receptor (beta chain) was observed a few times. Its matching antigen is unknown. Naive CD4+ T cells were purified with Tregs depleted by CD25. V dropped 3 bases and J dropped 6 bases, with 17 bases sitting between them. Germline loops: CDR1 ENHRY, CDR2 SYGVKD. This CDR3 has 15 amino acids. Semi-nested PCR with Nested Universal Primer A followed constant-region reverse priming of full-length variable regions. TCRdb independently ran MiXCR on the 5' RACE reads; one entry per CDR3 protein. The sample has some 31,000 distinct CDR3 sequences, 26% seen once. Study-level points and caveats: Greatest tumor Treg TCR overlap was with tumor naive CD4+ cells. Tumor memory CD4+ T cell TCR gene usage was found to cluster with blood and lymph node memory CD4+ cells and with lymph node naive CD4+ cells.

The sample taken for sequencing was naive CD4+ T cells sorted from a lymph node. Regarding subset: naive CD4+ T cells, CD4+CD45RA+CD25-. The chain joins TRBV10-3 to TRBJ1-2, with D perhaps matching TRBD1 (6 bases). This receptor was obtained from a female donor with breast cancer. CDR3 DNA: TGTGCCATCAGTGACCCACCGGCAGGGGAGGATGGCTACACCTTC. The encoded protein is CAISDPPAGEDGYTF.